This T cell receptor beta chain came from a study of T-cell reconstitution after alpha-beta-depleted transplantation in children. From germline, CDR1 is DFQATT and CDR2 SNEGSKA (reference sequence). The V and J ends lost 0 bases and 2 bases, in that order; junction bases with no gene match: 7. The length of the CDR3 is 17 residues. Unique molecular identifiers were used to barcode this TCRbeta library. MiXCR, run by TCRdb on the PCR reads, gives a single entry per CDR3 protein. This sample has 640,000 or so distinct CDR3 sequences, with 16% found just once. This clonotype was counted between two and nine times.

The J gene is TRBJ2-3, the V gene TRBV20-1; 11 nucleotides match TRBD1. The receptor was derived from a human donor who donated a stem cell graft to a child with acute myeloid leukemia. The source material was PBMCs from the stem cell graft donor, sampled from the stem cell graft. CDR3 residues: CSARDPWTGGNTDTQYF. Written as DNA, the CDR3 is TGCAGTGCTAGAGATCCGTGGACAGGGGGCAACACAGATACGCAGTATTTT.